This record concerns one TCR beta chain sequence. No cognate antigen has been identified for it. A much larger clone differs by one base, so this may be a read error. This sample is part of a study of T cells in Graves' hyperthyroidism and ophthalmopathy (dated by TCRdb to about 2019). Regarding the complete study: Peripheral blood was sampled at the time of initial diagnosis, prior to any treatment. Once sampling was done, hyperthyroidism patients were given methimazole at a starting dose of 30 mg daily, whereas ophthalmopathy patients were given high-dose intravenous methylprednisolone. In six Graves' hyperthyroidism patients, the study also compared T-cell repertoires from thyroid tissue with T-cell repertoires from blood. For training and testing, the roughly 100 patients in the discovery cohort were randomly divided in a 7:3 ratio. Prospective prediction of ophthalmopathy was tested in an independent validation cohort of some 20 hyperthyroidism patients and roughly 16 patients who later progressed to ophthalmopathy. TCR Vbeta CDR3 sequencing of 120 to 150 peripheral blood samples (around 45 ophthalmopathy, about 75 hyperthyroidism and around 17 progressor patients) is reported in the paper. To identify distinguishing TCR V-J signatures, a discovery cohort of 100 patients was used, comprising 40 to 45 with Graves' ophthalmopathy and around 57 with stable Graves' hyperthyroidism. Points the paper makes about the study in general: A 13 V-J signature model separated ophthalmopathy from stable hyperthyroidism, with 87.88% sensitivity and 81.08% specificity in cross-validation and 80%/75% in testing. Most expanded thyroid clonotypes (frequency above 0.001) were also detected in blood, a finding suggesting that blood repertoires may reflect thyroid immune responses. During validation, the model predicted progression to ophthalmopathy a median of approximately 6.5 months ahead of onset, with almost 71% sensitivity and around 72% specificity. Sample size was not statistically predetermined, and investigators were not blinded to group allocation.

CDR1 and CDR2 (DFQATT, SNEGSKA) derive from the germline V gene (reference sequence). The CDR3 covers 13 residues, taking in both the cysteine and the phenylalanine. Only the CDR3 region is kept as DNA, spanning 39 bases read in frame from base 1. The hyperthyroidism patients were between 18 and 65 years old and newly diagnosed, with a disease duration of less than 2 months. Exclusion was applied to patients with uncontrolled infections, other autoimmune diseases, pregnancy or lactation. Diagnoses were based on clinical symptoms, serum thyroxine and TRAb, thyroid ultrasound and orbital computed tomography. Blood from progressor patients was drawn when they were first diagnosed with hyperthyroidism, before any ophthalmopathy symptoms appeared. PBMCs were separated from around 9.1 ml of fresh peripheral blood using Ficoll-Paque density gradient centrifugation. Progressor patients were initially diagnosed with Graves' hyperthyroidism and developed ophthalmopathy during follow-up. Total RNA was extracted using Trizol reagent, and RNA quality was assessed on an Agilent 2100 Bioanalyzer.

Amplification of TCR beta CDR3 regions was carried out from RNA transcripts. A first-round RT-PCR of the TCR CDR3 used the HTBI primer set with the Qiagen OneStep RT-PCR kit. A second multiplex PCR round built the libraries, followed by size selection and purification. Sequencing of the libraries was done on an Illumina HiSeq2000 using paired-end 100 bp reads. The paper's data handling went like this. SOAPnuke was used to process the raw data, removing reads that contained adapters or uncalled bases, had a mean Phred below 15, or lacked an exact match to the constant primer or identifier. High-quality paired reads were merged using COPE v1.2.5, and each unique nucleotide sequence was defined as a clonotype. MiTCR v1.1 was used to align clonotypes to the IMGT TRBV, TRBD and TRBJ reference segments. Analysis was restricted to V-J combinations with a frequency above 0.0001, which covered roughly 99% of repertoires. A TCS score was defined as the ratio between F50 (clonal expansion) and ExV (chaos), using BLOSUM62-based TCRdist between CDR3 peptides within each V-J. Welch's t-statistics and random forest reduced fewer than 600 V-J features to roughly 13, which were used in a naive Bayes classifier (R e1071). TCRdb reanalyzed the raw reads on its own, using fastp at Q25 for trimming and MiXCR for clone calling, and kept in-frame beta chains. Rows are combined by CDR3 protein, so each entry shows the most common genes and DNA. TCRdb's processing, not the authors' own work, is the source of the V and J calls. The table for this sample lists roughly 400,000 distinct CDR3 sequences; around a sixth of them were counted only once. The ten largest account for about 27% of the sample.

The chain was built from TRBV20-1 and TRBJ2-7, and the D gene may be TRBD1, 7 bases matching. This clonotype was sampled from a woman between 18 and 29 years old with Graves' hyperthyroidism that later progressed to Graves' ophthalmopathy. The sequencing sample was made of blood. In nucleotides, the sequence is TGCAGTGCTCCCGACAGGGACTTCTACGAGCGGTACTTC. This gives the protein CSAPDRDFYERYF.